These 13 T cell receptor beta chains originate from one sample sequenced in a study of T cell changes during pregnancy in multiple sclerosis. Profiling relied on immunoSEQ multiplex PCR, and the TCRdb table lists in-frame clones only, not all of them. The repertoire holds 55,000 to 85,000 clones, about 91% seen once, with more than 1.4% in the top ten. Sample: peripheral blood, taken after pregnancy. These receptors all stem from a female donor with multiple sclerosis, enrolled in a pregnancy study.

CDR3 in amino acids: CSVSRLFQETQYF. Here the CDR3 DNA reads TGCAGCGTTTCCCGACTGTTCCAAGAGACCCAGTACTTC. V is TRBV29-1 and J is TRBJ2-5; D gene ambiguous. The CDR3 is 13 residues long. Germline V gene data show CDR1 as SQVTM and CDR2 as ANQGSEA. V was cut by 5 bases and J by 1 base, with 11 bases left in between.

The V call is TRBV10-3, the J call TRBJ1-4; the D gene is possibly TRBD1 (6 bases). CDR3 length equals 15 residues. With 2 bases removed from V and 6 bases from J, the gap between germline ends came to 13 bases. Germline CDR1 is ENHRY and CDR2 is SYGVKD. For the CDR3, the DNA is TGTGCCATCAGTGAGGGGGGCGGCTTAGATGAAAAACTGTTTTTT. This translates into CAISEGGGLDEKLFF.

The chain recombines TRBV11-2 with TRBJ2-7; 9 nucleotides agree with TRBD2. Germline V lookup: CDR1 SGHAT, CDR2 FQNNGV. V gave up 1 base and J gave up 3 bases; unmatched junction bases: 4. The CDR3 has 15 amino acids. CDR3 in DNA: TGTGCCAGCAGCTTAGGGCGGGAGGGTGACTACGAGCAGTACTTC. It codes for CASSLGREGDYEQYF. The whole variable domain, filled in from reference TRBV11-2 and TRBJ2-7, reads EAGVAQSPRYKIIEKRQSVAFWCNPISGHATLYWYQQILGQGPKLLIQFQNNGVVDDSQLPKDRFSAERLKGVDSTLKIQPAKLEDSAVYLCASSLGREGDYEQYFGPGTRLTVT.

The chain carries TRBV7-2 and TRBJ2-3, with a weak D call TRBD1 (6 bases). CDR1 is SGHTA and CDR2 is FQGNSA in the germline V gene. The CDR3 spans 16 residues. Trimming pared 2 bases from V and 1 base from J, leaving 13 bases between. Written as DNA, the CDR3 is TGTGCCAGCAGCTTATATCCGACAGGAGGCACAGATACGCAGTATTTT. Translated: CASSLYPTGGTDTQYF.

The gene calls are TRBV4-3 and TRBJ2-1, with 9 bases matching TRBD2. V dropped 0 bases and J dropped 7; count of bases not matched to a gene: 16. The CDR3 runs to 19 residues. CDR1 LGHNA and CDR2 YSLEER come from the germline V gene. CDR3 DNA sequence: TGCGCCAGCAGCCAAGAGCGGGCCACTAGCGGGCACCAAGGGAATGAGCAGTTCTTC. Translated, it gives CASSQERATSGHQGNEQFF.

V is TRBV2 and J is TRBJ2-2; D perhaps matches TRBD1 (5 bases). The germline V gene encodes CDR1 SNHLY and CDR2 FYNNEI. CDR3 size: 12 residues. The V end lost 8 bases, the J end lost 6 bases, and 10 bases lay between the germline ends. The CDR3 protein is CASLRVAGELFF. Written as DNA, the CDR3 is TGTGCCAGCCTCAGGGTGGCCGGGGAGCTGTTTTTT.

This clone was seen more than once but under ten times. The chain uses TRBV4-2 and TRBJ2-7; TRBD1 matches 10 bases. Germline V CDR1 and CDR2: LGHNA, YNFKEQ. V lost 4 bases, J lost 3 bases, and 6 bases stayed unmatched. The CDR3 loop spans 15 amino acids. CDR3 sequence reads: CASSRRTGGLYEQYF. The CDR3 coding sequence is TGTGCCAGCAGCCGGAGGACAGGGGGACTCTACGAGCAGTACTTC.

The V and J genes are TRBV18 and TRBJ1-1; maybe TRBD1 (5 bases). The V gene lost 3 bases and the J gene lost 6 bases, with 17 bases spanning the gap. The CDR3 runs to 15 residues. The germline CDR1 and CDR2 sequences are KGHSH and LQKENI. CDR3 in amino acids: CASSPTGSGSPEAFF. The CDR3 DNA is TGTGCCAGCTCACCCACAGGCTCCGGGTCCCCTGAAGCTTTCTTT.

This rearrangement joins TRBV7-2 to TRBJ2-5; D is ambiguous. This CDR3 has 14 residues. Germline-derived CDR1 and CDR2 are SGHTA and FQGNSA. Trimming took 1 base from V and 5 from J, leaving 11 bases between them. This CDR3 is CASSLVVGRETQYF. As DNA, the CDR3 is TGTGCCAGCAGCTTAGTGGTGGGCCGGGAGACCCAGTACTTC. Complete variable domain (other parts from reference TRBV7-2 and TRBJ2-5): GAGVSQSPSNKVTEKGKDVELRCDPISGHTALYWYRQSLGQGLEFLIYFQGNSAPDKSGLPSDRFSAERTGGSVSTLTIQRTQQEDSAVYLCASSLVVGRETQYFGPGTRLLVL.

The chain joins TRBV2 to TRBJ2-3; 7 bases fit TRBD2. V lost 6 bases to trimming and J lost 2 bases; unmatched junction nucleotides: 8. The CDR3 has 15 amino acids. The germline V gene has CDR1 SNHLY and CDR2 FYNNEI. The CDR3 DNA follows: TGTGCCAGCAGAGCGGGATCCACGGTCACAGATACGCAGTATTTT. Protein sequence: CASRAGSTVTDTQYF.

This clone has a handful of counts. This chain links TRBV30 with TRBJ1-1, with 7 positions matching TRBD1. The CDR3 consists of 11 residues. Germline values: CDR1 GTSNPN, CDR2 SVGIG (reference sequence). J gave up 1 base and V 8 bases, and 1 base lay outside the gene matches. This CDR3 reads CARQGNTEAFF. CDR3 sequence (DNA): TGTGCCAGACAGGGGAACACTGAAGCTTTCTTT.

V is TRBV27 and J is TRBJ2-7; 8 bases are shared with TRBD2. The germline V gene has CDR1 MNHEY and CDR2 SMNVEV (reference sequence). J was trimmed by 2 bases and V by 2 bases; bases with no gene match: 8. The length of the CDR3 is 16 residues. The CDR3 here is CASSLTAAGVAYEQYF. The CDR3 coding sequence is TGTGCCAGCAGTTTAACCGCAGCGGGAGTCGCCTACGAGCAGTACTTC.

V and J are TRBV11-2 and TRBJ2-5, with D perhaps TRBD1 (5 bases). Germline V gives CDR1 SGHAT, CDR2 FQNNGV. V lost 1 base and J 4 bases, leaving 7 bases between the germline ends. The CDR3 spans 13 residues. CDR3 sequence: CASSLGRVETQYF. CDR3 nucleotide sequence: TGTGCCAGCAGCTTAGGCAGGGTAGAGACCCAGTACTTC.